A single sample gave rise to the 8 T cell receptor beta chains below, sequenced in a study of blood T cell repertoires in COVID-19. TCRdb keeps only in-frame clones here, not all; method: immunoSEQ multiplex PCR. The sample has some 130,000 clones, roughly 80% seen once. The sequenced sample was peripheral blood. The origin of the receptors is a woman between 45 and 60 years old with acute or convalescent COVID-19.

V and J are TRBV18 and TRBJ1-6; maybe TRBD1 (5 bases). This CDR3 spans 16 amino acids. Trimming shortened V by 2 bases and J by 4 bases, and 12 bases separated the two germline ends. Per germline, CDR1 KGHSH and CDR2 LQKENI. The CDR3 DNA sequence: TGTGCCAGCTCACCATTAGGGGCGGGATATAATTCACCCCTCCACTTT. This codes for CASSPLGAGYNSPLHF.

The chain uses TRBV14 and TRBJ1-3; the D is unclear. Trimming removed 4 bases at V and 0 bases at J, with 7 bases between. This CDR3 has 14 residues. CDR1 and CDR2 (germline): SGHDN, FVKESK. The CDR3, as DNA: TGTGCCAGCAGCCCTTCCTCCTCTGGAAACACCATATATTTT. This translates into CASSPSSSGNTIYF.

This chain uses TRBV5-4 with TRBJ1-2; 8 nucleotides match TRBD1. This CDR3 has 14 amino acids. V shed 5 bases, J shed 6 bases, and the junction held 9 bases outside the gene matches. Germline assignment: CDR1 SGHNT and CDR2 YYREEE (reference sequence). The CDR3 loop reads CASRLWQGANGYTF. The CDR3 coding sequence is TGTGCCAGCAGGTTGTGGCAGGGGGCGAATGGCTACACCTTC.

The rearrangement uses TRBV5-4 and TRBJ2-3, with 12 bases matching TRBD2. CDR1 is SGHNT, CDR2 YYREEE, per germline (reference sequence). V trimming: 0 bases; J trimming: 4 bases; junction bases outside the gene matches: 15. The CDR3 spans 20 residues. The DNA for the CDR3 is TGTGCCAGCAGCTTGGCGGTAGCTAGCGGGGGGGATATCTGGGCAGATACGCAGTATTTT. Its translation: CASSLAVASGGDIWADTQYF. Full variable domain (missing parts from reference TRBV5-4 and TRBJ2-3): ETGVTQSPTHLIKTRGQQVTLRCSSQSGHNTVSWYQQALGQGPQFIFQYYREEENGRGNFPPRFSGLQFPNYSSELNVNALELDDSALYLCASSLAVASGGDIWADTQYFGPGTRLTVL.

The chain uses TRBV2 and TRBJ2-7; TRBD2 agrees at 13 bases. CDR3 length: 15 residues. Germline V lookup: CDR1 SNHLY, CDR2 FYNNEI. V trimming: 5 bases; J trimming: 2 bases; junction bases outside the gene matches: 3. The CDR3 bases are TGTGCCAGCAGTAGGACTAGCGGGGGCCCCTACGAGCAGTACTTC. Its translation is CASSRTSGGPYEQYF.

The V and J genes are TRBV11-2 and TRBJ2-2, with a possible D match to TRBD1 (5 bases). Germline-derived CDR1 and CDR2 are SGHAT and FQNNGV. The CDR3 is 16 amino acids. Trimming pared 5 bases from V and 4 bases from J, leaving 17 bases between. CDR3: CASSVTWGASTGELFF. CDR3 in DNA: TGTGCCAGCAGCGTTACTTGGGGCGCGAGCACCGGGGAGCTGTTTTTT. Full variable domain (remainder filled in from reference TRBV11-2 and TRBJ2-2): EAGVAQSPRYKIIEKRQSVAFWCNPISGHATLYWYQQILGQGPKLLIQFQNNGVVDDSQLPKDRFSAERLKGVDSTLKIQPAKLEDSAVYLCASSVTWGASTGELFFGEGSRLTVL.

CDR3 in amino acids: CASSGTGQYNSPLHF. CDR3 in DNA: TGTGCCAGCAGCGGGACGGGACAGTATAATTCACCCCTCCACTTT. V gene TRBV9 combines with J gene TRBJ1-6, with TRBD1 matching over 7 bases. This CDR3 spans 15 amino acids. Losses at the gene ends were 3 bases for V and 4 bases for J; bases not matched to a gene: 4. The V gene's germline CDR1 is SGDLS and CDR2 YYNGEE.

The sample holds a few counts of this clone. The DNA of the CDR3 is TGTGCCAGCAGCGGGCACGGGAACCAGCCCCAGCATTTT. It yields the protein CASSGHGNQPQHF. This chain uses TRBV3-1 (or the pseudogene TRBV3-2) with TRBJ1-5, with D hard to call. Germline assignment: CDR1 LGHDT and CDR2 YNNKEL (reference sequence). Trimming shortened V by 5 bases and J by 7 bases, and 12 bases separated the two germline ends. CDR3 length equals 13 residues.